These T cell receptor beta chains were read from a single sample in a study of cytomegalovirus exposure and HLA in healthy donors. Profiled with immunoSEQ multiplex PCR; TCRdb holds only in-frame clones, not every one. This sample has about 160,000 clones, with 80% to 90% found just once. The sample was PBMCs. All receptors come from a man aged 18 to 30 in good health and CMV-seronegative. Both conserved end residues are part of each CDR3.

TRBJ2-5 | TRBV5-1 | CASRLETGARGTQYF
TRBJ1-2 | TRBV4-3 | CASSQDRGIANYGYTF
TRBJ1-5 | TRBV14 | CASSQTGRGSFSNQPQHF
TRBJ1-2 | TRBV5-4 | CASSAGTTGPGGYTF
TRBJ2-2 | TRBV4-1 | CASSQRLAGAAGELFF
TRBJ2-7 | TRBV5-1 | CASSLWWEAYEQYF
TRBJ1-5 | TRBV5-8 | CASSRTWGDGNQPQHF
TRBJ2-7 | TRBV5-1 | CASSLAGDTSYEQYF
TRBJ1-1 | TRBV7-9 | CASVTGNTEAFF
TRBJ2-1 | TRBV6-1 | CASSEPNEQFF
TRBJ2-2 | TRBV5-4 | CASSLDPGGGTGELFF
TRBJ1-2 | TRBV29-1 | CSVTDRGYFGGYTF
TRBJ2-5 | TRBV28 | CASSLTGTSGAETQYF
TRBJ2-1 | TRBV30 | CAWSLGGLGEQFF
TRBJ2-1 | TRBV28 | CASSLTSGTKNEQFF
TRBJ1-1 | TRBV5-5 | CASSLAPTLNTEAFF
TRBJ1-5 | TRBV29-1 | CSVEPPWPQHF
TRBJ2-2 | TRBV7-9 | CSSSLYTGELFF
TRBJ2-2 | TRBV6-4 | CASSDGGEAGELFF
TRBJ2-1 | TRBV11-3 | CASSGWTGGNHEQFF
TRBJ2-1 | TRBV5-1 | CASSLSVSYNEQFF
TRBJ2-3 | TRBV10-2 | CASRNRGPTDTQYF
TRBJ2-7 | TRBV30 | CAWSPTPLAGEQYF
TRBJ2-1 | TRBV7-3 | CASSGGGVSNEQFF
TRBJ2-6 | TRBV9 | CASSAPPGTGFSGANVLTF
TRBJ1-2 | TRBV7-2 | CASSLVTGSGGYTF
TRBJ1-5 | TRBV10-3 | CAPEGENSNQPQHF
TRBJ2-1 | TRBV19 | CASSIGTGGYNEQFF
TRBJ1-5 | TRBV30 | CAWRKGAGNQPQHF
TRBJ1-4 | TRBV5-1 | CASRLGTVEGEKLFF
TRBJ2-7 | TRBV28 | CASRTADHEQYF
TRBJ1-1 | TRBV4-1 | CASRGGDTEAFF
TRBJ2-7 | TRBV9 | CASSVGPSGEQYF
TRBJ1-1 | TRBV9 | CASSVLGEPEAFF
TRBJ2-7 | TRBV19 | CASSARDYTGEQYF
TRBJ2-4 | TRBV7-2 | CASSPQTVTKNIQYF
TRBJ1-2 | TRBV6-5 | CASSPYSGTAYGYTF
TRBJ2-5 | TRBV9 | CASTQGLAERETQYF
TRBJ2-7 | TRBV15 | CATSRDSGGVAAYEQYF
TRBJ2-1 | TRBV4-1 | CASSQDSGRVNEQFF
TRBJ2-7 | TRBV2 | CASSEALESVHSGVYEQYF
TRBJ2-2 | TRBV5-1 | CASPTPNTGELFF
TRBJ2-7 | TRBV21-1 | CVFKLGLAGAPSYEQYF
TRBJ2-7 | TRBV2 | CASSAGTHYEQYF
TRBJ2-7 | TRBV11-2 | CASSSVSGIVSYEQYF
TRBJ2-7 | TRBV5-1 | CASSAGWGGREQYF
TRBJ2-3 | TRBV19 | CASSFDTPPDTQYF
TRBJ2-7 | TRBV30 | CAWSVTPRTTPAYEQYF
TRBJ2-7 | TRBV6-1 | CASSETTGKDEQYF
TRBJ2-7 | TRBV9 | CASSPGHLYEQYF
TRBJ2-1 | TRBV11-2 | CASSLGGGAGGDEQFF